This entry is about one T cell receptor beta chain. These data come from a study of T cells in tumors after PD-1 blockade. The wider study: Prior checkpoint blockade, systemic immunosuppressant use, or anti-cancer therapy within 4 weeks excluded patients.

TCRdb's copy holds only in-frame clones and misses some; the assay was immunoSEQ multiplex PCR. The sample lists 30,000 to 35,000 clones, 73% occurring once. Germline CDR1 SGHTA, CDR2 FQGNSA. J was trimmed by 6 bases and V by 5 bases; bases with no gene match: 17. This CDR3 region has 17 residues. The specimen comprised PBMCs, sampled after anti-PD-1 treatment. The V and J genes are TRBV7-2 and TRBJ2-7; 9 nucleotides align to TRBD1. This clonotype was sampled from a human donor with basal cell carcinoma. In DNA form, the CDR3 reads TGTGCCAGCAGCCATACAGGGGGCGGTATATTGGGTAGCGAGCAGTACTTC. It codes for CASSHTGGGILGSEQYF.